The 19 T cell receptor beta chains below were found in one sample sequenced in a study of blood T cell repertoires in COVID-19. This table comes from immunoSEQ multiplex PCR, and its TCRdb copy is limited to in-frame clones, with some not included. The top ten clones hold about 8.9% of a sample with over 200,000 clones, 81% of them seen once. The sequenced material came from PBMCs or T cells enriched from blood (not recorded which). These receptors originate from a woman in her fifties or sixties with acute COVID-19.

The table lists this clone with a few counts. This chain links TRBV2 with TRBJ1-2; 11 bases fit TRBD1. Germline V gene data show CDR1 as SNHLY and CDR2 as FYNNEI. The CDR3 runs to 17 residues. J lost 9 bases, V lost 4 bases, and 16 bases had no gene match. The CDR3 DNA is TGTGCCAGCAGTGCGGGACAGGGGGTTTTGGGCCTTATCAGCTACACCTTC. Amino acid sequence: CASSAGQGVLGLISYTF.

Here the CDR3 DNA reads TGTGCCAGCAGGGGGCCTACGGATGAAAAACTGTTTTTT. Protein sequence: CASRGPTDEKLFF. This chain connects TRBV6-6 to TRBJ1-4; tentatively, D is TRBD1 (5 bases). The CDR3 length is 13 residues. V was cut by 6 bases and J by 6 bases, with 11 bases left in between. CDR1 and CDR2 from the germline V gene are MNHNY and SVGAGI (reference sequence).

This chain connects TRBV19 to TRBJ2-5; 8 bases are shared with TRBD2. CDR1 LNHDA and CDR2 SQIVND come from the germline V gene (reference sequence). This CDR3 region has 14 residues. Losses at the gene ends were 5 bases for V and 1 base for J; bases not matched to a gene: 3. The DNA for the CDR3 is TGTGCCAGTAGTTTCACTAGCGGCCAAGAGACCCAGTACTTC. Protein sequence: CASSFTSGQETQYF.

This clone was counted between two and nine times. V and J are TRBV14 and TRBJ1-5; 8 bases fit TRBD1. Germline V gene lookup returns CDR1 SGHDN and CDR2 FVKESK. The CDR3 sequence is 15 residues long. V was pared by 3 bases and J by 1 base, with 2 bases of the junction left unmatched. In nucleotides, the CDR3 is TGTGCCAGCAGCCAGGACAGGGTCAGCAATCAGCCCCAGCATTTT. Its protein is CASSQDRVSNQPQHF.

The chain employs TRBV4-3 and TRBJ1-2, with 7 bases fitting TRBD1. Unmatched junction bases numbered 8, after V lost 5 bases and J lost 2 bases. Per the germline V gene, CDR1 is LGHNA and CDR2 is YSLEER. This CDR3 is built from 15 residues. The CDR3, as DNA: TGCGCCAGCAGCGGCCCCGAACAGGGGAACTATGGCTACACCTTC. As protein: CASSGPEQGNYGYTF.

This clone was seen a handful of times. The V gene is TRBV5-1, the J gene TRBJ1-2; D uncertain. The V gene lost 2 bases and the J gene lost 2 bases, with 10 bases spanning the gap. The germline gives CDR1 SGHRS, CDR2 YFSETQ. CDR3 length equals 14 residues. The CDR3 coding sequence is TGCGCCAGCAGCTTAATTCCACAGAACTATGGCTACACCTTC. Its translation is CASSLIPQNYGYTF.

This clone was observed a few times. The chain joins TRBV2 to TRBJ2-2; 7 bases line up with TRBD2. This CDR3 is 15 amino acids long. The V segment lost 6 bases and the J segment 5 bases; nucleotides outside the gene matches: 9. CDR1 SNHLY and CDR2 FYNNEI come from the germline V gene. CDR3: CASRPKRGETGELFF. Here the CDR3 DNA reads TGTGCCAGCAGGCCAAAACGGGGGGAAACCGGGGAGCTGTTTTTT.

This chain joins TRBV7-9 and TRBJ1-4, with 7 positions matching TRBD1. The J segment lost 4 bases and the V segment lost 1 base, leaving 3 bases of the junction unmatched. Germline V gene lookup returns CDR1 SEHNR and CDR2 FQNEAQ (reference sequence). The CDR3 consists of 15 residues. The CDR3 DNA reads TGTGCCAGCAGCTTAGTGACAGGGATTAATGAAAAACTGTTTTTT. The encoded protein is CASSLVTGINEKLFF.

The gene calls are TRBV2 and TRBJ2-1; D remains unclear. The germline V gene encodes CDR1 SNHLY and CDR2 FYNNEI. Deletions cut 6 bases from V and 0 bases from J, with 18 bases between. This CDR3 is 17 amino acids long. CDR3 sequence: CASRATPFLSSYNEQFF. CDR3 sequence (DNA): TGTGCCAGCAGAGCAACCCCCTTTTTGAGCTCCTACAATGAGCAGTTCTTC.

The chain joins TRBV7-2 to TRBJ2-1, with TRBD2 matching over 7 bases. With 1 base clipped from V and 0 bases from J, the junction kept 6 bases outside the gene matches. From germline, CDR1 is SGHTA and CDR2 FQGNSA. The CDR3 totals 17 residues. CDR3 region: CASSLVTGRGSYNEQFF. The CDR3 coding sequence is TGTGCCAGCAGCTTAGTAACTGGGAGGGGCTCCTACAATGAGCAGTTCTTC.

CDR3 bases: TGTGCCAGCAGCCACCTTGGACTGGGGAATGAGCAGTTCTTC. The encoded protein is CASSHLGLGNEQFF. The chain is built from TRBV4-2 and TRBJ2-1; TRBD2 is a possible D gene (5 bases). Trimming stripped 3 bases from V and 7 bases from J, with 13 bases between. This CDR3 comprises 14 residues. CDR1 is LGHNA and CDR2 is YNFKEQ in the germline V gene.

The chain uses TRBV28 and TRBJ1-4; 9 bases match TRBD1. V was clipped by 8 bases and J by 8 bases; unmatched bases: 12. This CDR3 has 15 residues. Germline CDR1 is MDHEN and CDR2 is SYDVKM. CDR3 nucleotides: TGTGCCAGCCTCTCGTCACAGGGGGCAAGGGAAAAACTGTTTTTT. Translated: CASLSSQGAREKLFF.

This clone was seen a handful of times. The chain employs TRBV28 and TRBJ2-7; TRBD2 is a possible D gene (6 bases). CDR1 is MDHEN and CDR2 is SYDVKM in the germline V gene. The CDR3 loop spans 14 amino acids. The germline V and J ends were trimmed by 5 bases and 7 bases, with 18 bases remaining between them. The CDR3 nucleotides read TGTGCCAGCAGTCTTGGGGGGTCGGCATATGAGCAGTACTTC. Its protein is CASSLGGSAYEQYF.

This clone was counted between two and nine times. The chain recombines TRBV7-9 with TRBJ1-6, with 8 bases aligning to TRBD1. V lost 4 bases and J lost 14; bases outside the gene matches: 7. The CDR3 totals 13 residues. Germline V gene sequence: CDR1 SEHNR, CDR2 FQNEAQ (reference sequence). The CDR3 spells CASSSRDRSALHF. The CDR3 nucleotides read TGTGCCAGCAGCTCTCGGGACAGGTCGGCCCTCCACTTT.

V gene TRBV7-2 combines with J gene TRBJ2-3; TRBD2 matches at 11 bases. Per germline, CDR1 SGHTA and CDR2 FQGNSA. Trimming removed 5 bases from V and 3 bases from J; junction bases left unmatched: 7. The CDR3 runs 16 residues. The DNA for the CDR3 is TGTGCCAGCAGCAAACCTAGCGGGAGGCCAACAGATACGCAGTATTTT. Its protein is CASSKPSGRPTDTQYF. The full variable domain, rest sourced from reference TRBV7-2 and TRBJ2-3, is GAGVSQSPSNKVTEKGKDVELRCDPISGHTALYWYRQSLGQGLEFLIYFQGNSAPDKSGLPSDRFSAERTGGSVSTLTIQRTQQEDSAVYLCASSKPSGRPTDTQYFGPGTRLTVL.

V usage is TRBV9 and J usage is TRBJ1-1; no clear D gene. The germline V gene encodes CDR1 SGDLS and CDR2 YYNGEE. Trimming removed 5 bases at V and 1 base at J, with 9 bases between. The CDR3 consists of 13 residues. The CDR3 spells CASSDAGNTEAFF. In nucleotides, the CDR3 is TGTGCCAGCAGTGACGCAGGGAACACTGAAGCTTTCTTT.

This chain links TRBV7-9 with TRBJ1-5, with D unclear. V lost 2 bases, J lost 7 bases, and 6 bases lay in between. The CDR3 contains 12 residues. From germline, CDR1 is SEHNR and CDR2 FQNEAQ (reference sequence). The CDR3 sequence is CASSLPQQPQHF. CDR3 in DNA: TGTGCCAGCAGCTTACCACAACAGCCCCAGCATTTT.

In its sample, this clone was seen a few times. The chain carries TRBV27 and TRBJ2-7, with 10 positions matching TRBD1. This CDR3 has 14 amino acids. Germline V gene sequence: CDR1 MNHEY, CDR2 SMNVEV (reference sequence). Unmatched junction bases numbered 5, after V lost 6 bases and J lost 3 bases. CDR3 protein: CASSRTGGYYEQYF. In nucleotides, the CDR3 is TGTGCCAGCAGCCGGACAGGGGGATACTACGAGCAGTACTTC.

A few counts support this clone. This chain joins TRBV9 and TRBJ1-3; 7 bases are shared with TRBD1. CDR3 length equals 16 residues. Per germline, CDR1 SGDLS and CDR2 YYNGEE. Trimming cost V 3 bases and J 2 bases; bases outside gene matches: 8. CDR3 nucleotides: TGTGCCAGCAGCGCAGCGACAGGGTTTGCTGGAAACACCATATATTTT. It codes for CASSAATGFAGNTIYF. The full variable domain, with the rest looked up from reference TRBV9 and TRBJ1-3, is DSGVTQTPKHLITATGQRVTLRCSPRSGDLSVYWYQQSLDQGLQFLIQYYNGEERAKGNILERFSAQQFPDLHSELNLSSLELGDSALYFCASSAATGFAGNTIYFGEGSWLTVV.